Below, one T cell receptor (beta chain) is given with its context. The antigen is not known. The data belong to a study of T cell repertoires in cytomegalovirus infection. About the study: It was recently identified HLA-C-restricted and well-studied HLA-B-restricted CMV epitopes that the study used. Both a matching HLA type and CMV infection were indicated by public TCR beta signatures. Study outcomes and limitations: Cumulated frequencies of public TCR beta families served to identify carriers of CMV plus the relevant HLA. Dominant in the ex vivo response were TCR beta clonotypes restricted by HLA-C and specific for CMV.

TCRdb ran MiXCR on the reads and lists one entry per CDR3 protein. The sample shows about 920,000 distinct CDR3 sequences, around 32% of them seen only once. The TCR originated in a human donor in good health (CMV status not recorded). Some clones in this sample may be carry-over from other donors' samples. This sample comprised cultured CD8+ T cells from PBMCs, obtained from culture after CMV antigen stimulation.

The CDR3 sequence is CASSPLQGRELFF. CDR3 coding DNA: TGTGCCAGCAGCCCACTGCAGGGGAGGGAGCTGTTTTTT. This rearrangement joins TRBV7-8 to TRBJ2-2; a possible D gene is TRBD1 (6 bases). V lost 5 bases and J 9 bases, leaving 13 bases between the germline ends. CDR1 is SGHVS, CDR2 FQNEAQ, per germline. This CDR3 comprises 13 residues.